A selection of T cell receptor beta chains follows, all from one sample in a study of read filtering for tumor transcriptome and immune sequencing. In TCRdb, the reads were re-called with MiXCR into one record per CDR3 protein. Among some 41,000 distinct CDR3 sequences listed, roughly 15% were seen once. The specimen sequenced was a population of CD138-negative cells sorted from bone marrow. Receptors originate from a donor aged 40 or over with multiple myeloma. Both conserved end residues are part of each CDR3. The D gene is left open where the match is weak. Clone size is not always given. Where it is, it says once, few, many or a class for expanded clones.

clone_size,j_call,v_call,d_call,cdr3_length,cdr3_aa,cdr3_nt
many,TRBJ2-6,TRBV7-9,-,15,CASSLGLGEANVLTF,TGTGCCAGCAGCTTAGGCCTGGGAGAGGCCAACGTCCTGACTTTC
many,TRBJ2-3,TRBV7-6,TRBD2,17,CASSPALVSGRTDTQYF,TGTGCCAGCAGCCCCGCCCTGGTTAGCGGGAGGACAGATACGCAGTATTTT
many,TRBJ1-1,TRBV6-5,-,13,CASKTDVNTEAFF,TGTGCCAGCAAGACGGACGTGAACACTGAAGCTTTCTTT
many,TRBJ2-5,TRBV4-1,TRBD2,15,CASSQVASGWETQYF,TGCGCCAGCAGCCAAGTGGCTAGCGGGTGGGAGACCCAGTACTTC
many,TRBJ2-5,TRBV4-3,-,14,CASSQEISGETQYF,TGCGCCAGCAGCCAAGAAATTTCGGGAGAGACCCAGTACTTC
many,TRBJ2-2,TRBV7-9,-,16,CASSFGQNANTGELFF,TGTGCCAGCAGCTTTGGACAGAACGCGAACACCGGGGAGCTGTTTTTT
-,TRBJ2-5,TRBV20-1,-,14,CSATYWLGQETHCF,TGCAGTGCTACCTATTGGCTAGGCCAAGAGACCCACTGCTTC
many,TRBJ2-1,TRBV28,TRBD1,14,CASRSGGWYNEQFF,TGTGCCAGCAGATCAGGGGGCTGGTACAATGAGCAGTTCTTC
many,TRBJ2-7,TRBV20-1,TRBD2,15,CSARGTSGTIYEQYF,TGCAGTGCTAGAGGGACTAGCGGGACGATCTACGAGCAGTACTTC
many,TRBJ2-3,TRBV7-2,-,13,CASSGRGADTQYF,TGTGCCAGCAGCGGGAGGGGGGCAGATACGCAGTATTTT
many,TRBJ1-1,TRBV6-2/TRBV6-3,-,14,CASREQGWNTEAFF,TGTGCCAGCAGGGAACAGGGCTGGAACACTGAAGCTTTCTTT
many,TRBJ2-2,TRBV29-1,-,13,CSLREGITGELFF,TGCTCTCTGAGGGAAGGGATCACCGGGGAGCTGTTTTTT
many,TRBJ1-5,TRBV2,-,16,CASRRDGGAGNQPQHF,TGTGCCAGCAGGAGGGATGGGGGGGCGGGCAATCAGCCCCAGCATTTT
few,TRBJ2-5,TRBV10-3,-,13,CAIRRDSQETQYF,TGTGCCATCAGGCGGGACAGCCAAGAGACCCAGTACTTC
few,TRBJ2-2,TRBV19,TRBD2,16,CASSIGAGGVTGELFF,TGTGCCAGTAGTATAGGAGCGGGAGGAGTCACCGGGGAGCTGTTTTTT
many,TRBJ2-7,TRBV7-6,-,15,CASSLFPGQPDEQYF,TGTGCCAGCAGCTTATTCCCGGGTCAGCCTGACGAGCAGTACTTC
many,TRBJ2-1,TRBV2,-,16,CASTERSGASYNEQFF,TGTGCCAGCACCGAACGCTCAGGGGCTTCCTACAATGAGCAGTTCTTC
-,TRBJ1-2,TRBV20-1,-,12,CSARVLGEGYTF,TGCAGTGCTAGAGTCTTAGGGGAGGGCTACACCTTC
many,TRBJ2-6,TRBV7-2,-,15,CASSSVGAGANVLTF,TGTGCCAGCAGCTCGGTGGGGGCTGGGGCCAACGTCCTGACTTTC
many,TRBJ1-2,TRBV28,TRBD1,13,CASSLDRGSGYTF,TGTGCCAGCAGTCTCGACAGGGGCTCGGGCTACACCTTC
many,TRBJ2-1,TRBV6-6,-,13,CASSRDSYNEQFF,TGTGCCAGCAGCCGTGACAGCTACAATGAGCAGTTCTTC
many,TRBJ2-1,TRBV12-3/TRBV12-4,TRBD1,15,CASSLFQGAGNEQFF,TGTGCCAGCAGTTTATTTCAGGGGGCAGGCAATGAGCAGTTCTTC
many,TRBJ2-3,TRBV7-2,-,14,CASSLAEYGGGQYF,TGTGCCAGCAGCTTAGCGGAGTACGGGGGCGGTCAGTATTTT
many,TRBJ2-7,TRBV7-9,TRBD2,17,CASSPRRAGAPLGEQYF,TGTGCCAGCAGCCCACGTCGCGCGGGAGCCCCCCTCGGCGAGCAGTACTTC
few,TRBJ2-5,TRBV5-1,-,15,CASSLEVGTQETQYF,TGCGCCAGCAGCTTGGAGGTCGGAACGCAAGAGACCCAGTACTTC
many,TRBJ2-1,TRBV24-1,-,11,CATSDRLEQFF,TGTGCCACCAGTGACAGACTGGAGCAGTTCTTC
many,TRBJ1-5,TRBV20-1,TRBD1,15,CSARGTGSAQQPQHF,TGCAGTGCGAGAGGGACAGGGTCGGCTCAGCAGCCCCAGCATTTT
few,TRBJ2-7,TRBV20-1,-,15,CSARKAGDTSYEQYF,TGCAGTGCTCGTAAGGCGGGGGACACGTCCTACGAGCAGTACTTC
many,TRBJ2-1,TRBV9,TRBD1,16,CASSLSRDRGLNEQFF,TGTGCCAGCAGCCTTTCGAGGGACAGGGGGCTCAATGAGCAGTTCTTC
-,TRBJ2-3,TRBV19,-,15,CASMSRRGNTDTQYF,TGTGCCAGTATGTCGCGGCGCGGAAACACAGATACGCAGTATTTT
many,TRBJ1-5,TRBV2,-,14,CASRGEGSSQPQHF,TGTGCCAGCAGGGGGGAGGGCAGCAGTCAGCCCCAGCATTTT
many,TRBJ2-5,TRBV5-4,TRBD1,14,CASSHPQGTETQYF,TGTGCCAGCAGCCATCCACAGGGGACCGAGACCCAGTACTTC
-,TRBJ1-6,TRBV20-1,-,13,CSASKGGDSPLHF,TGCAGTGCAAGTAAGGGGGGGGATTCACCCCTCCACTTT
many,TRBJ2-7,TRBV5-1,-,15,CASSLGGSPTYEQYF,TGCGCCAGCAGCTTGGGTGGATCCCCGACCTACGAGCAGTACTTC
many,TRBJ1-1,TRBV29-1,-,15,CSVVGQGLGNTEAFF,TGCAGCGTTGTTGGGCAGGGACTTGGGAACACTGAAGCTTTCTTT
many,TRBJ1-5,TRBV4-1,-,15,CASSQDRKSNQPQHF,TGCGCCAGCAGCCAAGACAGAAAGAGCAATCAGCCCCAGCATTTT
many,TRBJ2-6,TRBV24-1,TRBD1,19,CATSGPFGTGNPGANVLTF,TGTGCCACCAGTGGACCTTTTGGGACAGGGAATCCTGGGGCCAACGTCCTGACTTTC
many,TRBJ2-7,TRBV20-1,-,13,CSARVAGTYEQYF,TGCAGTGCTAGAGTGGCCGGCACCTACGAGCAGTACTTC
many,TRBJ2-7,TRBV20-1,TRBD2,12,CSLGLAAVEQYF,TGCAGCCTGGGACTAGCGGCGGTCGAGCAGTACTTC
many,TRBJ2-3,TRBV12-3/TRBV12-4,-,15,CASSLFRGSTDTQYF,TGTGCCAGCAGTTTATTCAGGGGATCCACAGATACGCAGTATTTT
many,TRBJ1-1,TRBV29-1,-,14,CSVEDGQTVTEAFF,TGCAGCGTTGAAGACGGACAGACGGTCACTGAAGCTTTCTTT
-,TRBJ2-1,TRBV6-5,TRBD2,17,CASSYSLGLADYNEQFF,TGTGCCAGCAGTTACTCTTTGGGACTAGCAGATTACAATGAGCAGTTCTTC
many,TRBJ2-1,TRBV10-3,-,13,CAIGEQMTNEQFF,TGTGCCATCGGGGAGCAAATGACCAATGAGCAGTTCTTC
-,TRBJ2-5,TRBV20-1,TRBD2,14,CSARLAGEQGTQYF,TGCAGTGCTAGACTAGCGGGAGAGCAAGGGACCCAGTACTTC
many,TRBJ2-1,TRBV11-2,-,15,CASNSDIRSYNEQFF,TGTGCCAGCAACTCGGACATTAGGTCCTACAATGAGCAGTTCTTC
many,TRBJ2-1,TRBV18,-,14,CASLKERSYNEQFF,TGTGCCAGCCTCAAGGAGAGGTCCTACAATGAGCAGTTCTTC
many,TRBJ2-7,TRBV11-2,-,16,CASSLETGTPVAEQYF,TGTGCCAGCAGCTTAGAGACCGGGACACCCGTGGCCGAGCAGTACTTC
many,TRBJ2-1,TRBV6-5,-,13,CASSNTRAGEQFF,TGTGCCAGCAGTAACACCAGGGCTGGGGAGCAGTTCTTC
many,TRBJ1-4,TRBV7-8,-,17,CASSLPRRGSTNEKLFF,TGTGCCAGCAGCCTCCCCCGGAGGGGGTCTACTAATGAAAAACTGTTTTTT
-,TRBJ2-5,TRBV6-2/TRBV6-3,-,15,CASSEGGVILETQYF,TGTGCCAGCAGTGAGGGGGGGGTTATCCTGGAGACCCAGTACTTC
many,TRBJ2-5,TRBV6-1,-,14,CASSRLPIQETQYF,TGTGCCAGCAGTAGACTACCTATACAAGAGACCCAGTACTTC
-,TRBJ1-5,TRBV6-1,-,12,CASTTTFQPQHF,TGTGCCAGCACTACGACATTTCAGCCCCAGCATTTT
-,TRBJ2-2,TRBV5-6,-,15,CASSSYRGAAGELFF,TGTGCCAGCAGCTCCTACCGGGGGGCCGCCGGGGAGCTGTTTTTT
many,TRBJ2-7,TRBV29-1,-,12,CSVAVPSYEQYF,TGCAGCGTTGCCGTGCCCTCCTACGAGCAGTACTTC
few,TRBJ1-4,TRBV9,-,15,CASSPRAGTNEKLSF,TGTGCCAGCAGCCCTCGGGCAGGGACTAATGAAAAACTGTCTTTT
many,TRBJ1-5,TRBV25-1,-,12,CASNVGNQPQHF,TGTGCCAGCAACGTGGGCAATCAGCCCCAGCATTTT
many,TRBJ2-1,TRBV19,-,15,CASSISRSSYNEQFF,TGTGCCAGTAGTATTTCGAGGAGCTCCTACAATGAGCAGTTCTTC
many,TRBJ2-1,TRBV7-3,-,18,CASSLRGGGVASYNEQFF,TGTGCCAGCAGCTTAAGGGGGGGCGGGGTGGCTTCCTACAATGAGCAGTTCTTC
many,TRBJ2-1,TRBV18,-,14,CASSPGRTYNEQFF,TGTGCCAGCTCTCCCGGGAGAACCTACAATGAGCAGTTCTTC
many,TRBJ2-7,TRBV7-6,TRBD2,15,CASSQTSGGSYEQYF,TGTGCCAGCAGCCAGACTAGCGGAGGGTCCTACGAGCAGTACTTC